This TCR beta chain came from a study of blood T cell repertoires in COVID-19. Looking at the study overall: Material from acute and convalescent COVID-19 was sourced from the United States, Italy and Spain. T cells, B-cell-depleted T cells, or PBMCs supplied cDNA or gDNA.

Methods used by the authors: From reference gene primer amplification, estimates of nucleated cell counts were derived. Here immunoSEQ multiplex PCR was the method, and the copy in TCRdb shows in-frame clones only, minus some. That table gives V, J and clone size, and the DNA gave D and trimming. The repertoire holds tens of thousands of clones, with approximately 90% as singletons. V gave up 7 bases and J gave up 4 bases, with 11 bases separating them. Germline-derived CDR1 and CDR2 are SGHDN and FVKESK. This CDR3 is built from 14 residues. The sequencing sample was made of peripheral blood. The chain is built from TRBV14 and TRBJ2-6, with TRBD1 as a possible D gene (5 bases). The origin of this receptor is a man in his forties or fifties with active COVID-19. Here the CDR3 reads CASNPGSGANVLTF. The CDR3 region has the DNA TGTGCCAGCAACCCAGGGTCCGGGGCCAACGTCCTGACTTTC.